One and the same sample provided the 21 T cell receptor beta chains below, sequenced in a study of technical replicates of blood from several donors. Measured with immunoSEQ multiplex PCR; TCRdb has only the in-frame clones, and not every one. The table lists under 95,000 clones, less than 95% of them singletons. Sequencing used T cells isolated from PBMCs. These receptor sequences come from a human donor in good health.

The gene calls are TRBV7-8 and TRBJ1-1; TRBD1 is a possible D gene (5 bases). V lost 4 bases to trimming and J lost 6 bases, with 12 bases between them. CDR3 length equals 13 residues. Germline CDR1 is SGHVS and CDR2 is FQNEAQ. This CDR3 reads CASSSTVKAEAFF. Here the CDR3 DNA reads TGTGCCAGCAGCTCGACAGTAAAAGCTGAAGCTTTCTTT. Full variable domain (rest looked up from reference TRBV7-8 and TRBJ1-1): GAGVSQSPRYKVAKRGQDVALRCDPISGHVSLFWYQQALGQGPEFLTYFQNEAQLDKSGLPSDRFFAERPEGSVSTLKIQRTQQEDSAVYLCASSSTVKAEAFFGQGTRLTVV.

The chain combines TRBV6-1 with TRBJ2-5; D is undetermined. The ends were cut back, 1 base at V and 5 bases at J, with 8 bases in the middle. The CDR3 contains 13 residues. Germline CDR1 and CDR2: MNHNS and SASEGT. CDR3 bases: TGTGCCAGCAGTGAAGGAGTCTGGGAGACCCAGTACTTC. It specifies CASSEGVWETQYF.

The chain's CDR3 is CASSIGGFTNEKLFF. The CDR3 bases are TGTGCCAGTAGTATAGGAGGGTTCACTAATGAAAAACTGTTTTTT. The chain couples TRBV19 to TRBJ1-4; D remains ambiguous. Trimming stripped 1 base from V and 2 bases from J, with 8 bases between. In germline, CDR1 is LNHDA, CDR2 SQIVND (reference sequence). This CDR3 is 15 amino acids long.

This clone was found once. The chain's CDR3 is CASGLGVLDNEQFF. In DNA, the CDR3 is TGTGCCAGCGGACTAGGGGTTCTCGACAATGAGCAGTTCTTC. The chain employs TRBV25-1 and TRBJ2-1; 7 positions match TRBD2. V was pared by 8 bases and J by 5 bases, with 9 bases of the junction left unmatched. Germline V lookup: CDR1 MGHDK, CDR2 SYGVNS. This CDR3 is built from 14 residues.

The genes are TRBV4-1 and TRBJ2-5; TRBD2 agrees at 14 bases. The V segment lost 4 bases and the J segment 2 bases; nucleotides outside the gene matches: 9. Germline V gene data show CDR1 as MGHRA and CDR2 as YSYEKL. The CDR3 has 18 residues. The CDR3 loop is CASSPRLAGGPNQETQYF. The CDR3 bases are TGCGCCAGCAGCCCTCGACTAGCGGGGGGGCCGAATCAAGAGACCCAGTACTTC.

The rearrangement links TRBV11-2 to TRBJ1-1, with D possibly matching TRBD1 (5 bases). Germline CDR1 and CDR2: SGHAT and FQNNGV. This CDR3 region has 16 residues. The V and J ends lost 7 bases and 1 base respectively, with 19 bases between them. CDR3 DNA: TGTGCCAGCACCGTATACGGGGGGTACGGGAACACTGAAGCTTTCTTT. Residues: CASTVYGGYGNTEAFF.

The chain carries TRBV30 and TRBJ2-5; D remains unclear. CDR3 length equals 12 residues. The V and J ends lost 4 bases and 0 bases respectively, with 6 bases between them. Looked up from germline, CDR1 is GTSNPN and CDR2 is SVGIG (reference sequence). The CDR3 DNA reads TGTGCCTGGACCCAGAACCAAGAGACCCAGTACTTC. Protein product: CAWTQNQETQYF.

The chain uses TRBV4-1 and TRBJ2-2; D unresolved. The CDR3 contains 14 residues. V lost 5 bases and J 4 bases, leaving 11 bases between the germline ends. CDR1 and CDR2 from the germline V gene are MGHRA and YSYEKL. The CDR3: CASSVSQTTGELFF. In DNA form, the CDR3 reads TGCGCCAGCAGCGTCTCACAGACCACCGGGGAGCTGTTTTTT.

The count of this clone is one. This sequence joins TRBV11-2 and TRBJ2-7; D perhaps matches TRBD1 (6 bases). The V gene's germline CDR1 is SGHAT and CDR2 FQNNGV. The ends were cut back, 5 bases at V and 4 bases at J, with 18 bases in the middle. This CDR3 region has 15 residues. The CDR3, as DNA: TGTGCCAGCAGCCGCGCTGGGGGCCGGTGGTACGAGCAGTACTTC. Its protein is CASSRAGGRWYEQYF. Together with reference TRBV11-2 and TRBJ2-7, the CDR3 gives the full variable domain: EAGVAQSPRYKIIEKRQSVAFWCNPISGHATLYWYQQILGQGPKLLIQFQNNGVVDDSQLPKDRFSAERLKGVDSTLKIQPAKLEDSAVYLCASSRAGGRWYEQYFGPGTRLTVT.

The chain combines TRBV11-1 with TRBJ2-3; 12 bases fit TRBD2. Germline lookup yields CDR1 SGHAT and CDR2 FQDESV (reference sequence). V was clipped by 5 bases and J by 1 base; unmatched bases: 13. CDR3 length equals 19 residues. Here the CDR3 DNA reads TGTGCCAGCAGCCCACTAGCGGGAGGACTCAAACGAGGCACAGATACGCAGTATTTT. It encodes CASSPLAGGLKRGTDTQYF.

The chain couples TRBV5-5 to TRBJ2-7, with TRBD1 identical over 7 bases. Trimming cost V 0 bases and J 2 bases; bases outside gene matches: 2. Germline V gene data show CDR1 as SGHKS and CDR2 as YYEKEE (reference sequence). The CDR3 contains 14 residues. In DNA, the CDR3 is TGTGCCAGCAGCTTGGACAGGGGACCCTACGAGCAGTACTTC. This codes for CASSLDRGPYEQYF. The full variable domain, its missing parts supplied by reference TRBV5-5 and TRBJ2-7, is DAGVTQSPTHLIKTRGQQVTLRCSPISGHKSVSWYQQVLGQGPQFIFQYYEKEERGRGNFPDRFSARQFPNYSSELNVNALLLGDSALYLCASSLDRGPYEQYFGPGTRLTVT.

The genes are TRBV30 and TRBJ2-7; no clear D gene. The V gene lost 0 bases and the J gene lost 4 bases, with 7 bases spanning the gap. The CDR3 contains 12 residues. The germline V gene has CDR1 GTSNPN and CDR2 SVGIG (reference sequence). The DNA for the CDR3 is TGTGCCTGGAGTGTTATGAGTTACGAGCAGTACTTC. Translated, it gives CAWSVMSYEQYF.

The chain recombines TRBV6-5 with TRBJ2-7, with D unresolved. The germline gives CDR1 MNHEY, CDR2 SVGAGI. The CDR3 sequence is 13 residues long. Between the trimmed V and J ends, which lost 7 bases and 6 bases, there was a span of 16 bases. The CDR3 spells CASNADLASEQYF. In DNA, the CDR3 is TGTGCCAGCAACGCAGACTTGGCTTCCGAGCAGTACTTC.

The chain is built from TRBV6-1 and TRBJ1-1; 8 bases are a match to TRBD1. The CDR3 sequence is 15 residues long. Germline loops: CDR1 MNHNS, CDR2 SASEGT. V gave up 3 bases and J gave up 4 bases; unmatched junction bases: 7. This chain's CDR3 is CASSDGQGRATEAFF. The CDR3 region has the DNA TGTGCCAGCAGTGATGGACAGGGTCGGGCCACTGAAGCTTTCTTT.

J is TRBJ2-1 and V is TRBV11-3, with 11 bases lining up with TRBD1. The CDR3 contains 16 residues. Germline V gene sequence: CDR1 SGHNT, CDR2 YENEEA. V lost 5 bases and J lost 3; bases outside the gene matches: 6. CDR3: CASSPQGTGGYNEQFF. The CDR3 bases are TGTGCCAGCAGCCCCCAGGGGACAGGGGGCTACAATGAGCAGTTCTTC.

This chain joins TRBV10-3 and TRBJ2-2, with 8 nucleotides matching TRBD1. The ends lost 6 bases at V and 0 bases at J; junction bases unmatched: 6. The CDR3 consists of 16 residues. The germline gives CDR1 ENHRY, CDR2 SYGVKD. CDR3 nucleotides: TGTGCCATCAGCGACAGGGGCGGTGCGAACACCGGGGAGCTGTTTTTT. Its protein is CAISDRGGANTGELFF.

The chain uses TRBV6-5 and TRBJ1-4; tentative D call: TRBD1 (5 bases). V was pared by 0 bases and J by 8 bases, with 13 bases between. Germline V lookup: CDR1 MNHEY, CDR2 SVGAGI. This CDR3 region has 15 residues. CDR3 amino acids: CASSYSWGVGEKLFF. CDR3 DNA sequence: TGTGCCAGCAGTTACTCCTGGGGGGTCGGGGAAAAACTGTTTTTT.

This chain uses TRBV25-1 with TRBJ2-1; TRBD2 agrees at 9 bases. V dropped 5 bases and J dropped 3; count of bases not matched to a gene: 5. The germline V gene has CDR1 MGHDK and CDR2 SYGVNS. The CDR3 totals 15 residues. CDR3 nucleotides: TGTGCCAGCAGTTCGGCGACTAGCGGCTACAATGAGCAGTTCTTC. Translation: CASSSATSGYNEQFF.

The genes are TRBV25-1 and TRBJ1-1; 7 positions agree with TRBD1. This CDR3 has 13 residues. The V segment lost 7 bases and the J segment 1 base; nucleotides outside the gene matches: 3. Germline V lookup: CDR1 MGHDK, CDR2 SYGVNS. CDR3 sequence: CASTRQGNTEAFF. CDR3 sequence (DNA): TGTGCCAGCACGCGACAGGGGAACACTGAAGCTTTCTTT.

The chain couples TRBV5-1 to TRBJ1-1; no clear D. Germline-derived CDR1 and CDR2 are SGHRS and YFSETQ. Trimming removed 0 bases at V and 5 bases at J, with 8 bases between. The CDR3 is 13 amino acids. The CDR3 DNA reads TGCGCCAGCAGCTTGGAGAGGGCGACTGAAGCTTTCTTT. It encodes CASSLERATEAFF.

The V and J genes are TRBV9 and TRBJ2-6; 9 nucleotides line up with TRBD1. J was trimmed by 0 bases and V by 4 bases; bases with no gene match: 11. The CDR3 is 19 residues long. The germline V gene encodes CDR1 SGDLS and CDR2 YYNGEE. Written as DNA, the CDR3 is TGTGCCAGCAGCTATGGACAGGGGCGGCCGAACTCTGGGGCCAACGTCCTGACTTTC. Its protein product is CASSYGQGRPNSGANVLTF.